The clone carrying this TCR beta chain was seen a single time. The entry originates in a study of early T cells in non-severe SARS-CoV-2 infection. Each single cDNA molecule received a unique molecular identifier. MiXCR, run by TCRdb on the 5' RACE reads, gives a single entry per CDR3 protein. The table shows tens of thousands of distinct CDR3 sequences, with 7% to 8% occurring only once. The receptor was derived from an adult who was a healthcare worker with PCR-confirmed SARS-CoV-2 infection or an uninfected control (not recorded which). Specimen: whole blood.

The CDR3 region is CSALTVNYGYTF. The DNA for the CDR3 is TGCAGCGCCCTGACGGTGAACTATGGCTACACCTTC. The V and J genes are TRBV29-1 and TRBJ1-2, with D hard to call. CDR1 is SQVTM, CDR2 ANQGSEA, per germline. Deletions cut 7 bases from V and 2 bases from J, with 11 bases between. The CDR3 length is 12 residues.